The 30 T cell receptor beta chains given below trace back to one sample, sequenced in a study of early stage breast cancer tumors. Method: immunoSEQ multiplex PCR; TCRdb's copy keeps in-frame clones and lacks some. The table lists approximately 6,500 clones, around 66% of them singletons, with about 13% in the top ten. Source material: normal breast tissue next to the tumor. The source of these receptors is a person aged 45 to 59 with breast cancer.

Worth noting for this clone: Additional DNA sequences in this sample encode the identical CDR3. The J gene is TRBJ2-5, the V gene TRBV4-2, with TRBD2 matching over 9 bases. Trimming cost V 4 bases and J 2 bases; bases outside gene matches: 2. CDR3 length: 14 residues. The V gene's germline CDR1 is LGHNA and CDR2 YNFKEQ. DNA of the CDR3: TGTGCCAGCAGCCCTAGCGGGGAACAAGAGACCCAGTACTTC. Translating gives CASSPSGEQETQYF.

The rearrangement uses TRBV9 and TRBJ2-1, with D possibly TRBD1 on 6 matching bases. Deletions cut 0 bases from V and 5 bases from J, with 12 bases between. Germline V gives CDR1 SGDLS, CDR2 YYNGEE. The CDR3 totals 15 residues. The chain's CDR3 is CASSVAPWTDNEQFF. The CDR3 DNA follows: TGTGCCAGCAGCGTAGCCCCATGGACAGACAATGAGCAGTTCTTC.

The gene calls are TRBV30 and TRBJ2-2; 7 nucleotides align to TRBD1. This CDR3 region has 13 residues. Trimming at V came to 4 bases and at J to 7 bases, leaving 6 bases not matched to a gene. CDR1 GTSNPN and CDR2 SVGIG come from the germline V gene (reference sequence). CDR3: CAWTRGTDGELFF. The CDR3 nucleotides read TGTGCCTGGACCAGGGGGACGGACGGGGAGCTGTTTTTT.

This chain uses TRBV10-1 with TRBJ2-2; possibly TRBD1 or TRBD2 for D (5 bases each). CDR3 length equals 18 residues. V lost 5 bases to trimming and J lost 1 base, with 20 bases between them. The germline gives CDR1 WNHNN, CDR2 SYGVQD (reference sequence). CDR3 in amino acids: CASSCPGAIILNTGELFF. CDR3 bases: TGCGCCAGCAGTTGCCCCGGGGCCATAATATTGAACACCGGGGAGCTGTTTTTT.

The chain links TRBV19 to TRBJ2-7; the D gene could be TRBD1 or TRBD2 (5 bases each). The CDR3 length is 13 residues. Trimming removed 6 bases at V and 3 bases at J, with 12 bases between. The germline V gene encodes CDR1 LNHDA and CDR2 SQIVND (reference sequence). CDR3 sequence: CASSLGGNYEQYF. In DNA form, the CDR3 reads TGTGCCAGTAGCCTTGGGGGAAACTACGAGCAGTACTTC.

This rearrangement joins TRBV9 to TRBJ2-2; 13 bases agree with TRBD2. In germline, CDR1 is SGDLS, CDR2 YYNGEE. With 0 bases clipped from V and 3 bases from J, the junction kept 5 bases outside the gene matches. This CDR3 spans 18 amino acids. The DNA of the CDR3 is TGTGCCAGCAGCGTAGGACTAGCGGGAGGAGGGTACACCGGGGAGCTGTTTTTT. Its protein product is CASSVGLAGGGYTGELFF. Looking up the rest from reference TRBV9 and TRBJ2-2 gives the full variable domain: DSGVTQTPKHLITATGQRVTLRCSPRSGDLSVYWYQQSLDQGLQFLIQYYNGEERAKGNILERFSAQQFPDLHSELNLSSLELGDSALYFCASSVGLAGGGYTGELFFGEGSRLTVL.

V and J are TRBV19 and TRBJ2-6; D gene ambiguous. Germline V gives CDR1 LNHDA, CDR2 SQIVND (reference sequence). CDR3 length: 15 residues. Trimming took 3 bases from V and 4 from J, leaving 10 bases between them. The CDR3 DNA reads TGTGCCAGTAGTATTGACCTGAGCGGGGCCAACGTCCTGACTTTC. Translation gives CASSIDLSGANVLTF.

The chain joins TRBV11-2 to TRBJ2-1, with D maybe TRBD2 (5 bases). Per germline, CDR1 SGHAT and CDR2 FQNNGV. Trimming pared 2 bases from V and 10 bases from J, leaving 12 bases between. The CDR3 runs 13 residues. The CDR3 nucleotides read TGTGCCAGCAGCTTATCCCTTAGCGTCGAGCAGTTCTTC. Translated, it gives CASSLSLSVEQFF.

The V gene is TRBV5-8, the J gene TRBJ1-2; maybe TRBD1 (6 bases). Trimming left V 4 bases short and J 5 bases short, with 9 bases between. Per the germline V gene, CDR1 is SGHTS and CDR2 is YDEGEE. The CDR3 sequence is 12 residues long. The CDR3 spells CASSTGRYGYTF. The CDR3 region has the DNA TGTGCCAGCAGCACAGGGAGGTATGGCTACACCTTC.

V is TRBV27 and J is TRBJ1-1, with D possibly TRBD1 on 6 matching bases. The CDR3 loop spans 15 amino acids. CDR1 and CDR2 from the germline V gene are MNHEY and SMNVEV (reference sequence). V lost 4 bases and J 4 bases, leaving 16 bases between the germline ends. In DNA, the CDR3 is TGTGCCAGCAGTTCTGATTTAACAGGGCCCACTGAAGCTTTCTTT. It specifies CASSSDLTGPTEAFF.

The sample holds a few counts of this clone. The rearrangement uses TRBV30 and TRBJ1-2; D unclear. V lost 1 base and J lost 5, with 8 bases in between. CDR1 GTSNPN and CDR2 SVGIG come from the germline V gene (reference sequence). CDR3 length: 12 amino acids. The DNA for the CDR3 is TGTGCCTGGAGTGCCGACGGGTATGGCTACACCTTC. Amino acid sequence: CAWSADGYGYTF.

Here the CDR3 reads CASSQTSGSPDTQYF. The CDR3 DNA follows: TGTGCCAGCAGTCAGACTAGCGGGAGCCCAGATACGCAGTATTTT. This chain connects TRBV7-6 to TRBJ2-3, with TRBD2 matching over 12 bases. The CDR3 covers 15 residues. Germline lookup yields CDR1 SGHVS and CDR2 FNYEAQ. Trimming removed 6 bases from V and 4 bases from J; junction bases left unmatched: 5.

The V and J genes are TRBV7-2 and TRBJ2-5; 13 positions match TRBD2. The CDR3 is 15 residues long. Germline lookup yields CDR1 SGHTA and CDR2 FQGNSA. Germline trimming cut 5 bases from V and 5 bases from J; bases unmatched to any gene: 5. CDR3 bases: TGTGCCAGCAGCCGGACTAGCGGGAGTTACGAGACCCAGTACTTC. Amino acid sequence: CASSRTSGSYETQYF.

The chain carries TRBV27 and TRBJ2-1, with TRBD1 matching 11 bases. Germline values: CDR1 MNHEY, CDR2 SMNVEV (reference sequence). The CDR3 length is 15 residues. Trimming removed 8 bases from V and 3 bases from J; junction bases left unmatched: 6. CDR3 region: CASVTGTGGYNEQFF. CDR3 nucleotide sequence: TGTGCCAGCGTGACCGGGACAGGGGGCTACAATGAGCAGTTCTTC.

CDR3 protein: CASSEQGAGNQPQHF. Here the CDR3 DNA reads TGTGCCAGCAGTGAGCAGGGGGCTGGCAATCAGCCCCAGCATTTT. The chain recombines TRBV2 with TRBJ1-5, with 8 bases matching TRBD1. The V gene end was trimmed by 3 bases and the J gene end by 2 bases; junction bases not matched to a gene: 3. Looked up from germline, CDR1 is SNHLY and CDR2 is FYNNEI. The CDR3 has 15 residues.

The chain couples TRBV6-1 to TRBJ2-7; no firm D call. CDR1 MNHNS and CDR2 SASEGT come from the germline V gene. The CDR3 is 12 amino acids. With 4 bases removed from V and 1 base from J, the gap between germline ends came to 5 bases. This CDR3 reads CASSVGSYEQYF. CDR3 coding DNA: TGTGCCAGCAGTGTGGGGTCCTACGAGCAGTACTTC.

V usage is TRBV19 and J usage is TRBJ2-1; the match to TRBD2 covers 7 bases. The length of the CDR3 is 15 residues. In germline, CDR1 is LNHDA, CDR2 SQIVND (reference sequence). Losses at the gene ends were 7 bases for V and 0 bases for J; bases not matched to a gene: 6. CDR3 nucleotides: TGTGCCAGTAAGGGACTATTGGACTCCTACAATGAGCAGTTCTTC. This sequence encodes CASKGLLDSYNEQFF. Complete variable domain (other parts from reference TRBV19 and TRBJ2-1): DGGITQSPKYLFRKEGQNVTLSCEQNLNHDAMYWYRQDPGQGLRLIYYSQIVNDFQKGDIAEGYSVSREKKESFPLTVTSAQKNPTAFYLCASKGLLDSYNEQFFGPGTRLTVL.

In this sample, this clone turned up once. The genes are TRBV6-1 and TRBJ1-5; weak D call: TRBD1 (5 bases). The CDR3 loop spans 16 amino acids. Germline CDR1 and CDR2: MNHNS and SASEGT. V was clipped by 3 bases and J by 0 bases, with 12 bases between them. CDR3: CASSDDGGYSNQPQHF. The CDR3 nucleotides read TGTGCCAGCAGTGATGATGGGGGGTATAGCAATCAGCCCCAGCATTTT.

The rearrangement joins TRBV7-6 to TRBJ2-7, with 9 bases aligning to TRBD2. CDR3 length: 14 residues. V shed 1 base and J 6 bases; nucleotides not matched to a gene: 4. CDR1 and CDR2 from the germline V gene are SGHVS and FNYEAQ. The CDR3 here is CASSLGSGRGEQYF. The DNA for the CDR3 is TGTGCCAGCAGCTTAGGTAGCGGGAGAGGCGAGCAGTACTTC. Complete variable domain (other parts from reference TRBV7-6 and TRBJ2-7): GAGVSQSPRYKVTKRGQDVALRCDPISGHVSLYWYRQALGQGPEFLTYFNYEAQQDKSGLPNDRFSAERPEGSISTLTIQRTEQRDSAMYRCASSLGSGRGEQYFGPGTRLTVT.

The gene calls are TRBV7-2 and TRBJ2-2; 9 nucleotides line up with TRBD1. CDR3 length: 16 residues. From germline, CDR1 is SGHTA and CDR2 FQGNSA. V lost 5 bases and J lost 7; bases outside the gene matches: 11. This CDR3 is CASSTRTGEKIGELFF. CDR3 nucleotide sequence: TGTGCCAGCAGCACCCGGACAGGGGAAAAAATCGGGGAGCTGTTTTTT.

The rearrangement links TRBV9 to TRBJ2-2; D is uncertain. Germline CDR1 SGDLS, CDR2 YYNGEE. The V gene lost 0 bases and the J gene lost 4 bases, with 7 bases spanning the gap. The CDR3 totals 14 residues. In nucleotides, the CDR3 is TGTGCCAGCAGCGTAGGAGGAATCACCGGGGAGCTGTTTTTT. This codes for CASSVGGITGELFF.

This chain joins TRBV10-2 and TRBJ2-7; D not certain. CDR3 length: 12 amino acids. Trimming removed 7 bases from V and 2 bases from J, with 9 bases in between. Germline loops: CDR1 WSHSY, CDR2 SAAADI. Written as DNA, the CDR3 is TGCGCCAGCAAGGCAGCGCCCTACGAGCAGTACTTC. It codes for CASKAAPYEQYF.

This clone has just a few counts. This chain joins TRBV30 and TRBJ2-2; D is unclear. The CDR3 is 14 amino acids. Germline CDR1 is GTSNPN and CDR2 is SVGIG (reference sequence). With 0 bases removed from V and 3 bases from J, the gap between germline ends came to 8 bases. This chain's CDR3 is CAWSVGHDTGELFF. In DNA form, the CDR3 reads TGTGCCTGGAGTGTAGGTCACGACACCGGGGAGCTGTTTTTT. Variable domain in full (rest from reference TRBV30 and TRBJ2-2): SQTIHQWPATLVQPVGSPLSLECTVEGTSNPNLYWYRQAAGRGLQLLFYSVGIGQISSEVPQNLSASRPQDRQFILSSKKLLLSDSGFYLCAWSVGHDTGELFFGEGSRLTVL.

The chain links TRBV11-2 to TRBJ2-7; TRBD1 matches at 9 bases. V lost 4 bases, J lost 5 bases, and 6 bases stayed unmatched. The length of the CDR3 is 14 residues. Germline CDR1 and CDR2: SGHAT and FQNNGV. CDR3 sequence reads: CASSWGQGGHEQYF. The CDR3 nucleotides read TGTGCCAGCAGCTGGGGACAGGGAGGCCACGAGCAGTACTTC.

The genes are TRBV19 and TRBJ2-1, with D possibly being TRBD1 (5 bases). The CDR3 extends over 16 amino acids. Germline-derived CDR1 and CDR2 are LNHDA and SQIVND (reference sequence). V lost 0 bases to trimming and J lost 3 bases, with 12 bases between them. CDR3 amino acids: CASSIDQYQGYNEQFF. CDR3 nucleotide sequence: TGTGCCAGTAGTATAGATCAGTATCAGGGCTACAATGAGCAGTTCTTC.

This clone was detected only once. V gene TRBV5-1 combines with J gene TRBJ2-3, with D perhaps TRBD1 (6 bases). The CDR3 has 16 residues. V lost 2 bases, J lost 2 bases, and 15 bases lay in between. The germline gives CDR1 SGHRS, CDR2 YFSETQ. The DNA of the CDR3 is TGCGCCAGCAGCTTTATACAGGGTAGAGACACAGATACGCAGTATTTT. Translation gives CASSFIQGRDTDTQYF.

CDR3 DNA sequence: TGTGCCATCAGCCCCGGGACGCAAGCTATAAGCCTGTTTTTT. Translated, it gives CAISPGTQAISLFF. The chain uses TRBV10-3 and TRBJ1-4; D possibly corresponds to TRBD1 (5 bases). This CDR3 spans 14 amino acids. Looked up from germline, CDR1 is ENHRY and CDR2 is SYGVKD. The V gene lost 6 bases and the J gene lost 14 bases, with 22 bases spanning the gap.

The CDR3 is CATFGLAGGNHSYEQYF. CDR3 nucleotide sequence: TGTGCCACCTTCGGACTAGCGGGAGGAAACCATTCCTACGAGCAGTACTTC. V and J are TRBV10-3 and TRBJ2-7, with 14 bases aligning to TRBD2. The V segment lost 10 bases and the J segment 1 base; nucleotides outside the gene matches: 12. This CDR3 contains 17 residues. The germline CDR1 and CDR2 sequences are ENHRY and SYGVKD.

The chain links TRBV5-1 to TRBJ1-1; no firm D call. Germline V gene sequence: CDR1 SGHRS, CDR2 YFSETQ. The germline V and J ends were trimmed by 0 bases and 7 bases, with 16 bases remaining between them. The CDR3 is 15 amino acids. CDR3: CASSLESERGIEAFF. The CDR3 nucleotides are TGCGCCAGCAGCTTGGAGAGCGAGAGAGGCATTGAAGCTTTCTTT.

CDR3 loop: CAISERGTSGRWDNEQFF. The CDR3 DNA sequence: TGTGCCATCAGTGAGCGGGGGACTAGCGGGCGCTGGGACAATGAGCAGTTCTTC. This chain connects TRBV10-3 to TRBJ2-1, with 12 bases matching TRBD2. With V trimmed by 2 bases and J by 5 bases, 10 bases remained unmatched. Germline V lookup: CDR1 ENHRY, CDR2 SYGVKD. This CDR3 is built from 18 residues.